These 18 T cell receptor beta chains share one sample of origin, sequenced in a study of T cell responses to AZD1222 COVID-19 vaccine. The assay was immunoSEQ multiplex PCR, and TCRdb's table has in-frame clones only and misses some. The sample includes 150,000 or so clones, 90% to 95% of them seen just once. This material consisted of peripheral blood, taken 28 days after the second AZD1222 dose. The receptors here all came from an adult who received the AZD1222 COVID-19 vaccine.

The CDR3 here is CASSPTLDRPTYNEQFF. The DNA of the CDR3 is TGTGCCAGCAGTCCCACCCTGGACAGGCCGACCTACAATGAGCAGTTCTTC. The chain combines TRBV5-6 with TRBJ2-1; 7 positions agree with TRBD1. This CDR3 is built from 17 residues. V was pared by 5 bases and J by 2 bases, with 13 bases of the junction left unmatched. From germline, CDR1 is SGHDT and CDR2 YYEEEE. Variable domain in full (rest from reference TRBV5-6 and TRBJ2-1): DAGVTQSPTHLIKTRGQQVTLRCSPKSGHDTVSWYQQALGQGPQFIFQYYEEEERQRGNFPDRFSGHQFPNYSSELNVNALLLGDSALYLCASSPTLDRPTYNEQFFGPGTRLTVL.

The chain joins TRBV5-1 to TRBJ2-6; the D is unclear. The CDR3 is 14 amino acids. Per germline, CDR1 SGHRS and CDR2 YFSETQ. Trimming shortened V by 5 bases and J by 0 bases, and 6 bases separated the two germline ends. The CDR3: CASSGNSGANVLTF. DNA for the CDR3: TGCGCCAGCAGTGGGAACTCTGGGGCCAACGTCCTGACTTTC.

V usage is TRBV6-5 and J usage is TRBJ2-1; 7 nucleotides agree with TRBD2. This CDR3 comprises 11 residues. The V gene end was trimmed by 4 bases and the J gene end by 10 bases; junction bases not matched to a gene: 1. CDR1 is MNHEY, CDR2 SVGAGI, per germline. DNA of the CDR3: TGTGCCAGCAGTTCCGGGAGGGAGCAGTTCTTC. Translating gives CASSSGREQFF.

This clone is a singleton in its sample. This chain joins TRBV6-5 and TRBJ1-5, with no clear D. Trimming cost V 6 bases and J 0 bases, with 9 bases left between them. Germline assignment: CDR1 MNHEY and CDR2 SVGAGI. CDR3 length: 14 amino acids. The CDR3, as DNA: TGTGCCAGCAGCTCAATCTATAGCAATCAGCCCCAGCATTTT. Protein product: CASSSIYSNQPQHF.

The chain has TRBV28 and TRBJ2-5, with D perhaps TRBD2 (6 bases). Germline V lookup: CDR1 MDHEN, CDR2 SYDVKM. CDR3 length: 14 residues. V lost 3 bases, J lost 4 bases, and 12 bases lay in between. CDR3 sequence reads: CASSFTRRVETQYF. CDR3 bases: TGTGCCAGCAGTTTTACGCGGAGGGTAGAGACCCAGTACTTC. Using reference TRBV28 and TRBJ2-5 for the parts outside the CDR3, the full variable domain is DVKVTQSSRYLVKRTGEKVFLECVQDMDHENMFWYRQDPGLGLRLIYFSYDVKMKEKGDIPEGYSVSREKKERFSLILESASTNQTSMYLCASSFTRRVETQYFGPGTRLLVL.

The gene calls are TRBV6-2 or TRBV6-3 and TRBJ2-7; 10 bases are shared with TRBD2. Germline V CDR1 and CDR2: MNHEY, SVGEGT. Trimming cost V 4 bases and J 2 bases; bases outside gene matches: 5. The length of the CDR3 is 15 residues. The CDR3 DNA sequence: TGTGCCAGCAGTTGGGAACTAGCGGGACCCTACGAGCAGTACTTC. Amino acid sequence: CASSWELAGPYEQYF.

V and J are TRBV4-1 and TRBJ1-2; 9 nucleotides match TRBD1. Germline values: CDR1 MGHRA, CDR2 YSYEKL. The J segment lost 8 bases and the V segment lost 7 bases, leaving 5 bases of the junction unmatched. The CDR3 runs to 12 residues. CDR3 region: CASTGTGQGYTF. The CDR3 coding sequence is TGCGCCAGCACCGGGACAGGGCAAGGCTACACCTTC.

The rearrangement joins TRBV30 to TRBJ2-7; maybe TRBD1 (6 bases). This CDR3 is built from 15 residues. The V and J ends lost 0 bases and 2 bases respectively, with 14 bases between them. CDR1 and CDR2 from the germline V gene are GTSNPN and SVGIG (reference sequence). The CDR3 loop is CAWSVRGRGTYEQYF. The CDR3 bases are TGTGCCTGGAGTGTACGGGGCAGGGGAACCTACGAGCAGTACTTC.

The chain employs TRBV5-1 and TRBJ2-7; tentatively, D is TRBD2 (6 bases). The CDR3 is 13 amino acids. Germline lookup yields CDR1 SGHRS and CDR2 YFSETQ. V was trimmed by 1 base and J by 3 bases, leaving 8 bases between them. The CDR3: CASSLTSYYEQYF. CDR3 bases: TGCGCCAGCAGCTTGACTAGCTACTACGAGCAGTACTTC.

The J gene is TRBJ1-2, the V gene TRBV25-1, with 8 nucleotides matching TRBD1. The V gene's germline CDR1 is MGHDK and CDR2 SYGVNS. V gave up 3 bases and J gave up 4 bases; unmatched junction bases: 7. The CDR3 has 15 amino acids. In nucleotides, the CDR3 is TGTGCCAGCAGTGACGCTGGACAGGGACCCTATGGCTACACCTTC. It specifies CASSDAGQGPYGYTF.

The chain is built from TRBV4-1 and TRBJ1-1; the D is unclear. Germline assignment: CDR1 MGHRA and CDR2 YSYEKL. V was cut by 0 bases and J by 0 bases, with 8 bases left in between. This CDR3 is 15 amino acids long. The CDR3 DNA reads TGCGCCAGCAGCCAAGATGAGGGCATGAACACTGAAGCTTTCTTT. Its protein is CASSQDEGMNTEAFF.

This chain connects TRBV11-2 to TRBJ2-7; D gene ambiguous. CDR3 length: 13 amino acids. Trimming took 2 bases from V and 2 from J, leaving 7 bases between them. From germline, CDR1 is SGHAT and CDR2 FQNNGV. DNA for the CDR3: TGTGCCAGCAGCTTAAGTAGCACCTACGAGCAGTACTTC. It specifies CASSLSSTYEQYF.

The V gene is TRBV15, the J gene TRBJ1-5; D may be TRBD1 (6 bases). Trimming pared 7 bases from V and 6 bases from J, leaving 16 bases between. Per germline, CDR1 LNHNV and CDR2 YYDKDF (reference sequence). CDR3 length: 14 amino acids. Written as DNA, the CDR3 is TGTGCCACCACCAATAGGGGGACGCTTCAGCCCCAGCATTTT. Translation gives CATTNRGTLQPQHF.

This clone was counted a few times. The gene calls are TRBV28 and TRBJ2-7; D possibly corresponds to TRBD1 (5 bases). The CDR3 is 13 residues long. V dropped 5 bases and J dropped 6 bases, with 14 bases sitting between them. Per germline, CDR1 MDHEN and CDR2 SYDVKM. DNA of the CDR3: TGTGCCAGCAGTCAAGGGGCACCAAGCGAGCAGTACTTC. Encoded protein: CASSQGAPSEQYF.

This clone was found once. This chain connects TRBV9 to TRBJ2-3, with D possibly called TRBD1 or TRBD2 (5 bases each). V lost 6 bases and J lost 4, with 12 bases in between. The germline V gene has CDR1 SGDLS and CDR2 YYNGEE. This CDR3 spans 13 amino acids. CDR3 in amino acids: CASTGRFPDTQYF. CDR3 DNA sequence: TGTGCCAGCACGGGGCGTTTCCCAGATACGCAGTATTTT.

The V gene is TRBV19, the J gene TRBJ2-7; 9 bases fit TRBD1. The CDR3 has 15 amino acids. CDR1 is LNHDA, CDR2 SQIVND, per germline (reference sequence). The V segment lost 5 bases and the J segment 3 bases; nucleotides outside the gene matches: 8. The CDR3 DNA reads TGTGCCAGTAGTGCCAAGGGACAGGGTTTCTACGAGCAGTACTTC. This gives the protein CASSAKGQGFYEQYF.

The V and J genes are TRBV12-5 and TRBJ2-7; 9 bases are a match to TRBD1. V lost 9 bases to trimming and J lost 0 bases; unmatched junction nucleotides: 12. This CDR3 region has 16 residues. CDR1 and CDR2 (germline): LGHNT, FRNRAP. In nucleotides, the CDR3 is TGTGCTAGGGACCGGAAGGGGGACAGGGTCTCCTACGAGCAGTACTTC. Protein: CARDRKGDRVSYEQYF. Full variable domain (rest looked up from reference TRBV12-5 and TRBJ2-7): DARVTQTPRHKVTEMGQEVTMRCQPILGHNTVFWYRQTMMQGLELLAYFRNRAPLDDSGMPKDRFSAEMPDATLATLKIQPSEPRDSAVYFCARDRKGDRVSYEQYFGPGTRLTVT.

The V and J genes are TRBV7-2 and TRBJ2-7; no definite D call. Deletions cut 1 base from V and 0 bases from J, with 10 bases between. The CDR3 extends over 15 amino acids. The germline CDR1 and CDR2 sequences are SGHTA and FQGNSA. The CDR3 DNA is TGTGCCAGCAGCTTAGAGGGTGGCCCCTCCTACGAGCAGTACTTC. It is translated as CASSLEGGPSYEQYF.